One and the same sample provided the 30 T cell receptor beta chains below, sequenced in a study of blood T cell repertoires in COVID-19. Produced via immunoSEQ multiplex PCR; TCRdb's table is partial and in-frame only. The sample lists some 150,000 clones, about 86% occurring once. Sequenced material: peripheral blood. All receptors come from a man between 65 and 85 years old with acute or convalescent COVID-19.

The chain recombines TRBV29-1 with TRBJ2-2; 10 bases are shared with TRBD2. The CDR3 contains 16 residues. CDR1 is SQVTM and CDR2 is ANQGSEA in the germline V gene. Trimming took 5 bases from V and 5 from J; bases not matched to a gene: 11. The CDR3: CSVRPSGSRVTGELFF. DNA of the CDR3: TGCAGCGTTAGGCCTAGCGGGAGCAGGGTTACCGGGGAGCTGTTTTTT.

This chain's CDR3 is CASSLSSAGQGARSEQFF. The CDR3 DNA reads TGTGCCAGCAGCTTGTCCTCTGCTGGACAGGGGGCTAGAAGTGAGCAGTTCTTC. The rearrangement links TRBV7-8 to TRBJ2-1; 11 bases map to TRBD1. Trimming at V came to 3 bases and at J to 9 bases, leaving 16 bases not matched to a gene. Germline V gene sequence: CDR1 SGHVS, CDR2 FQNEAQ. CDR3 length: 18 amino acids.

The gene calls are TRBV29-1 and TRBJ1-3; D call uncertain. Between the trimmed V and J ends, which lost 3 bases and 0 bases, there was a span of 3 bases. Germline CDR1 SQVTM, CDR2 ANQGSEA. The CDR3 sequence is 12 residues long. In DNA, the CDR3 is TGCAGCGTTGACATCTCTGGAAACACCATATATTTT. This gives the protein CSVDISGNTIYF.

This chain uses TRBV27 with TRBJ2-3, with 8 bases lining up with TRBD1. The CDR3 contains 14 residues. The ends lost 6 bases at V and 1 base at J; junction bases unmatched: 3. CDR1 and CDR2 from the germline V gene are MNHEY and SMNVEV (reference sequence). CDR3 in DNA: TGTGCCAGCAGCCTGGACAGGGGCACAGATACGCAGTATTTT. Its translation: CASSLDRGTDTQYF.

The CDR3 bases are TGTGCCAGCAGCTTGGACGGGACAGTGGCAGCGTATGGCTACACCTTC. Translating gives CASSLDGTVAAYGYTF. The J gene is TRBJ1-2, the V gene TRBV5-4; 7 bases are shared with TRBD1. CDR1 and CDR2 (germline): SGHNT, YYREEE (reference sequence). V lost 0 bases, J lost 5 bases, and 10 bases stayed unmatched. The CDR3 totals 16 residues. Full variable domain (missing parts from reference TRBV5-4 and TRBJ1-2): ETGVTQSPTHLIKTRGQQVTLRCSSQSGHNTVSWYQQALGQGPQFIFQYYREEENGRGNFPPRFSGLQFPNYSSELNVNALELDDSALYLCASSLDGTVAAYGYTFGSGTRLTVV.

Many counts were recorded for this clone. In DNA form, the CDR3 reads TGTGCCAGCAGTCCCACAGGGCGCGGCAATCAGCCCCAGCATTTT. Its protein is CASSPTGRGNQPQHF. This rearrangement joins TRBV2 to TRBJ1-5, with a possible D match to TRBD1 (6 bases). Germline V gives CDR1 SNHLY, CDR2 FYNNEI. V was shortened by 5 bases and J by 2 bases, with 13 bases between the two germline ends. CDR3 length: 15 amino acids.

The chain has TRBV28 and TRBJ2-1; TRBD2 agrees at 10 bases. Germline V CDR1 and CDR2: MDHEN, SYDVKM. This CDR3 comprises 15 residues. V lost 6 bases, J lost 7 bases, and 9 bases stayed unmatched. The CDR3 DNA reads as TGTGCCAGCAGCACCTTGGGACTAGCGTCGAATGAGCAGTTCTTC. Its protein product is CASSTLGLASNEQFF.

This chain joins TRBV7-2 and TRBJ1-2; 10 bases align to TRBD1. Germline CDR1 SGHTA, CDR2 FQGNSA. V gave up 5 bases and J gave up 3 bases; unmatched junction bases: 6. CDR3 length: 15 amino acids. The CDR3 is CASSLPGTGDYGYTF. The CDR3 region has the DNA TGTGCCAGCAGCCTCCCGGGGACAGGGGACTATGGCTACACCTTC.

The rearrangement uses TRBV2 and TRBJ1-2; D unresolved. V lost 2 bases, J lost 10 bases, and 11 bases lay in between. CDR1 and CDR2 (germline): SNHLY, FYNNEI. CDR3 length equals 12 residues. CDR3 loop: CASSEIKGDYTF. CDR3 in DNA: TGTGCCAGCAGTGAAATCAAGGGAGACTACACCTTC.

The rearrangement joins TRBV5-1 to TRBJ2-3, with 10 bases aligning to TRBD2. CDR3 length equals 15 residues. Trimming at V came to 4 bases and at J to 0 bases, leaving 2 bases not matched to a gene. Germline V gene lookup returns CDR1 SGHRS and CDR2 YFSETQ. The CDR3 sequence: CASSPGLASTDTQYF. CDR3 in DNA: TGCGCCAGCAGCCCGGGACTAGCGAGCACAGATACGCAGTATTTT.

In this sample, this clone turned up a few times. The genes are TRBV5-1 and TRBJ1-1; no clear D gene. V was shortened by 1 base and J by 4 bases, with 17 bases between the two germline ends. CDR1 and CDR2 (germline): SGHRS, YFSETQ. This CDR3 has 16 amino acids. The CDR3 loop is CASSLSRGYLGTEAFF. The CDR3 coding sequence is TGCGCCAGCAGCTTGTCCCGGGGATATTTGGGCACTGAAGCTTTCTTT.

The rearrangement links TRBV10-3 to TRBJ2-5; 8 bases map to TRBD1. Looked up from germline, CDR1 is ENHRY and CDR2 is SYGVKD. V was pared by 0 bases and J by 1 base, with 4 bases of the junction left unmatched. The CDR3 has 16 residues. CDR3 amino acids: CAISESSGTGQETQYF. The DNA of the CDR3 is TGTGCCATCAGTGAGTCCTCCGGGACAGGCCAAGAGACCCAGTACTTC.

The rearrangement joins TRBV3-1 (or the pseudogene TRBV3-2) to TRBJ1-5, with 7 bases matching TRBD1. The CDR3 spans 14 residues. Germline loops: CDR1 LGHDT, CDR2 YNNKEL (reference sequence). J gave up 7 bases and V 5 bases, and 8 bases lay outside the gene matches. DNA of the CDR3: TGTGCCAGCAGCTCGGGACAGTTTGTACAGCCCCAGCATTTT. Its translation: CASSSGQFVQPQHF.

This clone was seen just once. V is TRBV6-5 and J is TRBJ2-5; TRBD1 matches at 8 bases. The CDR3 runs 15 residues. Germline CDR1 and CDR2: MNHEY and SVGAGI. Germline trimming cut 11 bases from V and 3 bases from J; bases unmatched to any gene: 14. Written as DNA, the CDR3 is TGTGCCTTACAAAGGGCCGGGACAGGTAAAGAGACCCAGTACTTC. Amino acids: CALQRAGTGKETQYF.

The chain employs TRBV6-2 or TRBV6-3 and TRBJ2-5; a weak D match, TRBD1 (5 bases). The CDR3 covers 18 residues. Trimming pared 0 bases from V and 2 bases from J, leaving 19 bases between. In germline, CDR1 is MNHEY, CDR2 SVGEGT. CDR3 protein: CASSYSIDSSTLQETQYF. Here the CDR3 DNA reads TGTGCCAGCAGTTACTCGATAGACAGTTCAACTCTTCAAGAGACCCAGTACTTC.

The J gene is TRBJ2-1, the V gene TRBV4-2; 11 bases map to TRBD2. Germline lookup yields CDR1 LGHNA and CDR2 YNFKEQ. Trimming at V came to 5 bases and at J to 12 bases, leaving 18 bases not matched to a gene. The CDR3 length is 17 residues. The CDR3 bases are TGTGCCAGCAGCACCCGGACTAGCGGGTTCCCCATTAGGGGGCAGTTCTTC. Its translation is CASSTRTSGFPIRGQFF.

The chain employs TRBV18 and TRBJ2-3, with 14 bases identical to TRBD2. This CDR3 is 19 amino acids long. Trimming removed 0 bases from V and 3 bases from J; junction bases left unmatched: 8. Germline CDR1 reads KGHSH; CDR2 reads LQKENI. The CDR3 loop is CASSPPQTSGRAFTDTQYF. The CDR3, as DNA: TGTGCCAGCTCACCACCGCAGACTAGCGGGAGGGCCTTTACAGATACGCAGTATTTT.

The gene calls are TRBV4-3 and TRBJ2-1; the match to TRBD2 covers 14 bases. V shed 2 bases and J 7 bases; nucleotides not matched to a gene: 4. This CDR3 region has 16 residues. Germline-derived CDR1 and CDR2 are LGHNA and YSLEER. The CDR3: CASSQRLAGGGNEQFF. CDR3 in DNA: TGCGCCAGCAGCCAACGACTAGCGGGAGGGGGGAATGAGCAGTTCTTC.

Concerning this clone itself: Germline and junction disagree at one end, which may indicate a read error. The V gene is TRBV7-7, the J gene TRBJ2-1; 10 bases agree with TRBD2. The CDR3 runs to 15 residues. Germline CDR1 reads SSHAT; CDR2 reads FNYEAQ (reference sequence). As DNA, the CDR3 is TGTGCTAGCAGCCTCACTAGCGGGACCTACAATGAGCAGTTCTTC. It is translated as CASSLTSGTYNEQFF.

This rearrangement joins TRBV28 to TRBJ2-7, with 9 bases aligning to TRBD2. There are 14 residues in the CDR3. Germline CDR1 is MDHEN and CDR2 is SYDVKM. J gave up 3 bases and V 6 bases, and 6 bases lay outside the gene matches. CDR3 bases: TGTGCCAGCAGGTCGGGACTAGCAAACTACGAGCAGTACTTC. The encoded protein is CASRSGLANYEQYF.

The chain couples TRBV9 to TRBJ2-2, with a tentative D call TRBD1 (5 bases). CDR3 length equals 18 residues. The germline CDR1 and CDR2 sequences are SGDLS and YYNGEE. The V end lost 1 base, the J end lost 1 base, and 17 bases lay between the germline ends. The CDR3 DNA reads TGTGCCAGCAGCGTAAGGTTCGGTGCAGGACAGAACACCGGGGAGCTGTTTTTT. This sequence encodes CASSVRFGAGQNTGELFF. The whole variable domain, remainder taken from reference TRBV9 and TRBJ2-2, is DSGVTQTPKHLITATGQRVTLRCSPRSGDLSVYWYQQSLDQGLQFLIQYYNGEERAKGNILERFSAQQFPDLHSELNLSSLELGDSALYFCASSVRFGAGQNTGELFFGEGSRLTVL.

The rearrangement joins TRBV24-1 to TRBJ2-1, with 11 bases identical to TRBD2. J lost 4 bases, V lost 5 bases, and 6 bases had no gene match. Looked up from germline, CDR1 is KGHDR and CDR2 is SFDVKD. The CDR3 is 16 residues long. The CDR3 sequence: CATSGLGLAAYNEQFF. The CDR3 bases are TGTGCCACCAGTGGGCTGGGACTAGCGGCATACAATGAGCAGTTCTTC.

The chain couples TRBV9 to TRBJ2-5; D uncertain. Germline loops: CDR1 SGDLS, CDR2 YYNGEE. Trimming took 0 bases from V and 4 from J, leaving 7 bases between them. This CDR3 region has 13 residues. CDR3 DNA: TGTGCCAGCAGCGTAGATAGCTCAGAGACCCAGTACTTC. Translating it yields CASSVDSSETQYF.

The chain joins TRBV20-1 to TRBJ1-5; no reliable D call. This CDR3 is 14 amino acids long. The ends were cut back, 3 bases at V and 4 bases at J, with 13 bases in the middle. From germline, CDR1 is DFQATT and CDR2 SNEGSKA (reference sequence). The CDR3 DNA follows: TGCAGTGCTAGTAGCCAGGTAGGAAATCAGCCCCAGCATTTT. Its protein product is CSASSQVGNQPQHF.

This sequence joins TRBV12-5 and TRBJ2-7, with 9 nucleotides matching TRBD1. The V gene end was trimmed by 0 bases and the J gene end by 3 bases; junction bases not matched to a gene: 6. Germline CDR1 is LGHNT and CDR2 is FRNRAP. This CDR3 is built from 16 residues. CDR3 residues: CASGLVRTGVGYEQYF. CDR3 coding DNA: TGTGCTAGTGGTTTGGTACGGACAGGGGTAGGCTACGAGCAGTACTTC.

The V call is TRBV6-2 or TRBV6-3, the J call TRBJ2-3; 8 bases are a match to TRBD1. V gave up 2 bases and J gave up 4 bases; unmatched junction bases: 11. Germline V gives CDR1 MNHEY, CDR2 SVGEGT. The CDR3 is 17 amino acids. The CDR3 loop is CASSYPPGRGQADTQYF. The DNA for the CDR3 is TGTGCCAGCAGTTACCCCCCGGGCAGGGGGCAAGCAGATACGCAGTATTTT.

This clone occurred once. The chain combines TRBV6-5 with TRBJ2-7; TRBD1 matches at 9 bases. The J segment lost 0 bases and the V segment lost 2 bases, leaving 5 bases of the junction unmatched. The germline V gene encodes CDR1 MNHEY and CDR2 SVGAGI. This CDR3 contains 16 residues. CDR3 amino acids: CASSYQTGGTSYEQYF. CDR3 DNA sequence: TGTGCCAGCAGTTACCAGACAGGGGGTACCTCCTACGAGCAGTACTTC.

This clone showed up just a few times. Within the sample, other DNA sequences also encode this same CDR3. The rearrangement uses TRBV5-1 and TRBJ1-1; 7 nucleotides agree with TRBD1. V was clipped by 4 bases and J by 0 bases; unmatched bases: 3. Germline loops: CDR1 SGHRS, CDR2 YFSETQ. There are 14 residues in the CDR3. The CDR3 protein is CASSQGQMNTEAFF. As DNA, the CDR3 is TGCGCCAGCAGCCAGGGACAGATGAACACTGAAGCTTTCTTT. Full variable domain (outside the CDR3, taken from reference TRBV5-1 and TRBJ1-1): KAGVTQTPRYLIKTRGQQVTLSCSPISGHRSVSWYQQTPGQGLQFLFEYFSETQRNKGNFPGRFSGRQFSNSRSEMNVSTLELGDSALYLCASSQGQMNTEAFFGQGTRLTVV.

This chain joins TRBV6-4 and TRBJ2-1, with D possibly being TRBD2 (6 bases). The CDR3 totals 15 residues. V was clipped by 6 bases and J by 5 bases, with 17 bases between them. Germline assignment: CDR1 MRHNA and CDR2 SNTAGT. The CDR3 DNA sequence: TGTGCCAGCAGCCTGGTGCCTAGCGTAAACAATGAGCAGTTCTTC. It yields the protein CASSLVPSVNNEQFF.

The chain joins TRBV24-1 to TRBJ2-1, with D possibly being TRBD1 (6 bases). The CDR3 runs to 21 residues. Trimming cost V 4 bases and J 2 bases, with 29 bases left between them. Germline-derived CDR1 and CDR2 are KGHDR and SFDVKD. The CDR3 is CATSDVLGSRGQVNAYNEQFF. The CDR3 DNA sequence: TGTGCCACCAGTGACGTGTTGGGCTCCAGGGGTCAAGTAAACGCCTACAATGAGCAGTTCTTC.